These 31 T cell receptor beta chains originate from one sample sequenced in a study of cytomegalovirus exposure and HLA in healthy donors. The PCR was carried out with 60 Vbeta primers and 13 Jbeta primers. Measured with immunoSEQ multiplex PCR; TCRdb has only the in-frame clones, and not every one. Counted here are approximately 170,000 clones, over 70% occurring once; the ten biggest clones make up 6.5% to 8.5%. The material sequenced was PBMCs. These TCRs come from a woman aged 40-49 years in good health and CMV-seropositive.

This clone was seen a few times. The chain employs TRBV9 and TRBJ1-1; D perhaps matches TRBD1 (5 bases). Germline CDR1 SGDLS, CDR2 YYNGEE. The CDR3 consists of 13 residues. Trimming shortened V by 0 bases and J by 3 bases, and 6 bases separated the two germline ends. Here the CDR3 DNA reads TGTGCCAGCAGCGTAGGGGGGGACACTGAAGCTTTCTTT. This encodes CASSVGGDTEAFF.

The V gene is TRBV2, the J gene TRBJ2-1; a possible D gene is TRBD1 (5 bases). This CDR3 region has 12 residues. Germline V CDR1 and CDR2: SNHLY, FYNNEI. Trimming left V 7 bases short and J 6 bases short, with 10 bases between. The CDR3 nucleotides read TGTGCCAGCAAGGACACCCTCAATGAGCAGTTCTTC. This gives the protein CASKDTLNEQFF.

For this clone: One end of the junction varies from germline; a read error may be responsible. The chain uses TRBV7-8 and TRBJ2-7; D is uncertain. Germline V gene data show CDR1 as SGHVS and CDR2 as FQNEAQ. There are 12 residues in the CDR3. As DNA, the CDR3 is TGTGCCACCAGCCAGAAACCGTACGAGCAGTACTTC. This translates into CATSQKPYEQYF.

V gene TRBV7-2 combines with J gene TRBJ2-1; perhaps TRBD1 as D (6 bases). V was shortened by 3 bases and J by 3 bases, with 9 bases between the two germline ends. The germline CDR1 and CDR2 sequences are SGHTA and FQGNSA. The length of the CDR3 is 14 residues. The chain's CDR3 is CASSLGQYYNEQFF. For the CDR3, the DNA is TGTGCCAGCAGCTTGGGACAATACTACAATGAGCAGTTCTTC.

This clone has just a few counts. The V and J genes are TRBV19 and TRBJ2-5; perhaps TRBD2 as D (6 bases). Trimming removed 6 bases from V and 1 base from J, with 9 bases in between. The V gene's germline CDR1 is LNHDA and CDR2 SQIVND (reference sequence). This CDR3 region has 13 residues. CDR3: CASRRDSQETQYF. DNA of the CDR3: TGTGCCAGTAGAAGGGACTCCCAAGAGACCCAGTACTTC. The full variable domain, rest sourced from reference TRBV19 and TRBJ2-5, is DGGITQSPKYLFRKEGQNVTLSCEQNLNHDAMYWYRQDPGQGLRLIYYSQIVNDFQKGDIAEGYSVSREKKESFPLTVTSAQKNPTAFYLCASRRDSQETQYFGPGTRLLVL.

The V call is TRBV10-3, the J call TRBJ1-2; 8 bases line up with TRBD1. This CDR3 spans 14 amino acids. CDR1 is ENHRY and CDR2 is SYGVKD in the germline V gene. After removal of 5 bases from V and 8 bases from J, the junction contained 10 bases not matched to a gene. This CDR3 reads CAISPIGQGQGYTF. In DNA form, the CDR3 reads TGTGCCATCAGTCCAATCGGACAGGGTCAGGGCTACACCTTC.

The chain couples TRBV5-4 to TRBJ2-2, with unresolved D. In germline, CDR1 is SGHNT, CDR2 YYREEE (reference sequence). Trimming stripped 5 bases from V and 4 bases from J, with 12 bases between. CDR3 length equals 14 residues. The CDR3: CASRSGVATGELFF. The CDR3 coding sequence is TGTGCCAGCAGGTCGGGTGTTGCCACCGGGGAGCTGTTTTTT.

V and J are TRBV15 and TRBJ2-2; D is possibly TRBD1 (6 bases). This CDR3 has 16 amino acids. V was cut by 8 bases and J by 4 bases, with 20 bases left in between. Germline V lookup: CDR1 LNHNV, CDR2 YYDKDF (reference sequence). CDR3 loop: CATSLVGGPTTGELFF. DNA of the CDR3: TGTGCCACCTCGCTTGTAGGGGGTCCCACCACCGGGGAGCTGTTTTTT.

The chain has TRBV2 and TRBJ2-5; D uncertain. V gave up 5 bases and J gave up 5 bases, with 6 bases separating them. This CDR3 has 11 amino acids. The germline gives CDR1 SNHLY, CDR2 FYNNEI. In DNA, the CDR3 is TGTGCCAGCAGTATTCTCGAGACCCAGTACTTC. This codes for CASSILETQYF.

The CDR3 bases are TGTGCCAGTTCCCGGGAGGGAACTAATGAAAAACTGTTTTTT. Its protein product is CASSREGTNEKLFF. The rearrangement joins TRBV19 to TRBJ1-4; D is unclear. CDR3 length: 14 amino acids. CDR1 LNHDA and CDR2 SQIVND come from the germline V gene (reference sequence). Trimming stripped 8 bases from V and 1 base from J, with 11 bases between.

The chain's CDR3 is CASSLRAQGLRGYTF. The DNA of the CDR3 is TGTGCCAGCAGCCTCCGGGCCCAGGGGTTAAGGGGCTACACCTTC. The chain joins TRBV5-6 to TRBJ1-2, with a weak D call TRBD1 (6 bases). CDR1 and CDR2 from the germline V gene are SGHDT and YYEEEE. V was shortened by 4 bases and J by 8 bases, with 21 bases between the two germline ends. CDR3 length: 15 amino acids.

This clone is a singleton in its sample. This chain links TRBV19 with TRBJ2-6; weak D call: TRBD2 (5 bases). Trimming shortened V by 8 bases and J by 3 bases, and 14 bases separated the two germline ends. Germline V gene lookup returns CDR1 LNHDA and CDR2 SQIVND (reference sequence). CDR3 size: 15 residues. The CDR3 region has the DNA TGTGCCAGTGATGAGGGATTCGATGGGGCCAACGTCCTGACTTTC. It codes for CASDEGFDGANVLTF. The variable domain in full, completed from reference TRBV19 and TRBJ2-6, reads DGGITQSPKYLFRKEGQNVTLSCEQNLNHDAMYWYRQDPGQGLRLIYYSQIVNDFQKGDIAEGYSVSREKKESFPLTVTSAQKNPTAFYLCASDEGFDGANVLTFGAGSRLTVL.

This chain links TRBV11-3 with TRBJ2-2; D is ambiguous. The CDR3 contains 13 residues. Trimming took 4 bases from V and 4 from J, leaving 7 bases between them. From germline, CDR1 is SGHNT and CDR2 YENEEA. For the CDR3, the DNA is TGTGCCAGCAGCTCGCCAGTCACCGGGGAGCTGTTTTTT. It yields the protein CASSSPVTGELFF.

This rearrangement joins TRBV6-6 to TRBJ2-3; maybe TRBD2 (6 bases). Germline assignment: CDR1 MNHNY and CDR2 SVGAGI (reference sequence). CDR3 size: 12 residues. V lost 8 bases and J 6 bases, leaving 12 bases between the germline ends. For the CDR3, the DNA is TGTGCCAGCGCGGGGATGGCGGATACGCAGTATTTT. It specifies CASAGMADTQYF.

This chain connects TRBV5-1 to TRBJ1-4; D is undetermined. Trimming left V 4 bases short and J 6 bases short, with 16 bases between. The CDR3 contains 15 residues. Germline V CDR1 and CDR2: SGHRS, YFSETQ. The CDR3: CASSASGIRDEKLFF. The CDR3 nucleotides read TGCGCCAGCAGCGCATCCGGGATCCGAGATGAAAAACTGTTTTTT.

The chain's CDR3 is CASSFSVLNTEAFF. CDR3 DNA sequence: TGTGCCAGCAGTTTTTCGGTATTGAACACTGAAGCTTTCTTT. The J gene is TRBJ1-1, the V gene TRBV27; D is uncertain. The CDR3 covers 14 residues. V lost 3 bases and J lost 0, with 8 bases in between. CDR1 MNHEY and CDR2 SMNVEV come from the germline V gene (reference sequence).

The chain recombines TRBV6-6 with TRBJ2-7, with 15 bases fitting TRBD2. This CDR3 comprises 15 residues. Looked up from germline, CDR1 is MNHNY and CDR2 is SVGAGI (reference sequence). With 8 bases clipped from V and 6 bases from J, the junction kept 8 bases outside the gene matches. In DNA form, the CDR3 reads TGTGCCAGCGGGGGCTGGACTAGCGGGGGGGGCGAGCAGTACTTC. Amino acids: CASGGWTSGGGEQYF.

In nucleotides, the CDR3 is TGTGCCAGCAGCTTAGTTGCGCAGGGAATATCCTACAATGAGCAGTTCTTC. Encoded protein: CASSLVAQGISYNEQFF. This rearrangement joins TRBV7-8 to TRBJ2-1; possibly TRBD1 for D (5 bases). The CDR3 is 17 amino acids. Trimming pared 1 base from V and 1 base from J, leaving 14 bases between. Per the germline V gene, CDR1 is SGHVS and CDR2 is FQNEAQ.

The V call is TRBV7-8, the J call TRBJ2-7; 7 nucleotides match TRBD1. V trimming: 1 base; J trimming: 0 bases; junction bases outside the gene matches: 9. The CDR3 runs to 17 residues. Germline V lookup: CDR1 SGHVS, CDR2 FQNEAQ. As DNA, the CDR3 is TGTGCCAGCAGCTTAGGACGAGGACAGGTTAGCTCCTACGAGCAGTACTTC. Its translation: CASSLGRGQVSSYEQYF. Drawing the rest from reference TRBV7-8 and TRBJ2-7, the complete variable domain is GAGVSQSPRYKVAKRGQDVALRCDPISGHVSLFWYQQALGQGPEFLTYFQNEAQLDKSGLPSDRFFAERPEGSVSTLKIQRTQQEDSAVYLCASSLGRGQVSSYEQYFGPGTRLTVT.

Concerning this clone itself: Other DNA sequences of this sample code for an identical CDR3. The V and J genes are TRBV30 and TRBJ2-5; 7 bases are a match to TRBD2. In germline, CDR1 is GTSNPN, CDR2 SVGIG (reference sequence). Trimming removed 0 bases from V and 4 bases from J; junction bases left unmatched: 2. This CDR3 is built from 13 residues. CDR3 sequence reads: CAWSVGGLETQYF. The CDR3, as DNA: TGTGCCTGGAGTGTGGGAGGGTTAGAGACCCAGTACTTC. Together with reference TRBV30 and TRBJ2-5, the CDR3 gives the full variable domain: SQTIHQWPATLVQPVGSPLSLECTVEGTSNPNLYWYRQAAGRGLQLLFYSVGIGQISSEVPQNLSASRPQDRQFILSSKKLLLSDSGFYLCAWSVGGLETQYFGPGTRLLVL.

The V gene is TRBV2, the J gene TRBJ2-3, with D perhaps matching TRBD2 (6 bases). The V end lost 4 bases, the J end lost 0 bases, and 8 bases lay between the germline ends. The CDR3 consists of 14 residues. Per germline, CDR1 SNHLY and CDR2 FYNNEI. The CDR3 DNA is TGTGCCAGCAGTGTGGGGACTAGCACAGATACGCAGTATTTT. Translation: CASSVGTSTDTQYF.

The chain employs TRBV2 and TRBJ2-1; TRBD2 matches 11 bases. The germline V gene has CDR1 SNHLY and CDR2 FYNNEI. V lost 6 bases, J lost 4 bases, and 2 bases stayed unmatched. The CDR3 sequence is 14 residues long. CDR3 nucleotides: TGTGCCAGCAGAACTAGCGGGGGATACAATGAGCAGTTCTTC. This encodes CASRTSGGYNEQFF.

This chain links TRBV19 with TRBJ2-5; maybe TRBD1 (6 bases). CDR3 length: 16 residues. V shed 6 bases and J shed 5 bases, with 22 bases lying between them. CDR1 and CDR2 from the germline V gene are LNHDA and SQIVND (reference sequence). CDR3 amino acids: CASSRLTGSMVETQYF. CDR3 in DNA: TGTGCCAGTAGCAGACTTACAGGGTCGATGGTGGAGACCCAGTACTTC.

This clone has more than one count but fewer than ten. The chain links TRBV7-2 to TRBJ2-7; TRBD1 matches 10 bases. CDR1 and CDR2 (germline): SGHTA, FQGNSA. V was clipped by 8 bases and J by 3 bases; unmatched bases: 4. The CDR3 loop spans 13 amino acids. CDR3 in DNA: TGTGCCAGCTCGGGACAGGGGAGCTACGAGCAGTACTTC. This codes for CASSGQGSYEQYF.

The CDR3 loop is CASREKPPNIQYF. The CDR3 bases are TGTGCCAGCAGAGAGAAACCTCCTAACATTCAGTACTTC. The rearrangement links TRBV6-1 to TRBJ2-4; D gene unclear. The V gene lost 6 bases and the J gene lost 7 bases, with 13 bases spanning the gap. The CDR3 runs to 13 residues. Germline loops: CDR1 MNHNS, CDR2 SASEGT.

The chain recombines TRBV5-1 with TRBJ2-5; 7 bases align to TRBD1. The CDR3 is 15 amino acids. CDR1 is SGHRS and CDR2 is YFSETQ in the germline V gene. The V gene end was trimmed by 0 bases and the J gene end by 4 bases; junction bases not matched to a gene: 6. The CDR3 bases are TGCGCCAGCAGCTTGGGGACAGGCTGGTCAGAGACCCAGTACTTC. It translates to CASSLGTGWSETQYF. The variable domain in full, with the rest retrieved from reference TRBV5-1 and TRBJ2-5, is KAGVTQTPRYLIKTRGQQVTLSCSPISGHRSVSWYQQTPGQGLQFLFEYFSETQRNKGNFPGRFSGRQFSNSRSEMNVSTLELGDSALYLCASSLGTGWSETQYFGPGTRLLVL.

The chain uses TRBV7-6 and TRBJ2-3; 12 nucleotides agree with TRBD2. CDR1 and CDR2 from the germline V gene are SGHVS and FNYEAQ. This CDR3 spans 18 amino acids. Trimming removed 4 bases from V and 3 bases from J; junction bases left unmatched: 11. CDR3 sequence reads: CASSYSSGGGPLTDTQYF. The CDR3 coding sequence is TGTGCCAGCAGCTATTCTAGCGGGGGGGGCCCTCTTACAGATACGCAGTATTTT.

This chain connects TRBV7-3 to TRBJ1-1, with unresolved D. V was clipped by 3 bases and J by 1 base, with 9 bases between them. CDR1 is SGHTA, CDR2 FQGTGA, per germline. This CDR3 is 14 amino acids long. The CDR3 reads CASSFSTENTEAFF. The CDR3 nucleotides read TGTGCCAGCAGCTTCTCTACTGAGAACACTGAAGCTTTCTTT.

This clone was seen once. This rearrangement joins TRBV14 to TRBJ1-2; no definite D call. Germline assignment: CDR1 SGHDN and CDR2 FVKESK. The CDR3 covers 13 residues. V was clipped by 0 bases and J by 5 bases, with 7 bases between them. In DNA form, the CDR3 reads TGTGCCAGCAGCCAAGACAGATTTTATGGCTACACCTTC. It yields the protein CASSQDRFYGYTF.

The gene calls are TRBV12-5 and TRBJ2-1, with 8 bases lining up with TRBD2. CDR1 and CDR2 from the germline V gene are LGHNT and FRNRAP. The junction had 7 bases not matched to a gene; V was cut back by 5 bases and J by 7 bases. This CDR3 has 14 amino acids. The CDR3 sequence is CASGPGGGGNEQFF. CDR3 bases: TGTGCTAGTGGTCCGGGGGGGGGAGGTAATGAGCAGTTCTTC.

For the CDR3, the DNA is TGTGCCAGCAGCTTGACACAGGTTAACTATGGCTACACCTTC. It codes for CASSLTQVNYGYTF. The rearrangement joins TRBV28 to TRBJ1-2, with D maybe TRBD1 (5 bases). V was shortened by 6 bases and J by 1 base, with 12 bases between the two germline ends. Looked up from germline, CDR1 is MDHEN and CDR2 is SYDVKM. The CDR3 spans 14 residues.